A single sample is the source of the 27 T cell receptor beta chains below, sequenced in a study of blood T cell repertoires in COVID-19. Profiling relied on immunoSEQ multiplex PCR, and the TCRdb table lists in-frame clones only, not all of them. The repertoire has roughly 75,000 clones, roughly 85% of them found once; the top ten carry 8% to 10%. Material: peripheral blood. The source of these receptors is a man between 45 and 60 years old with COVID-19, enrolled during active disease.

Note on this clone: One end of the junction does not line up with germline, which may come from a read error. V usage is TRBV7-7 and J usage is TRBJ1-1; D is unresolved. This CDR3 comprises 13 residues. CDR1 SSHAT and CDR2 FNYEAQ come from the germline V gene (reference sequence). The CDR3 coding sequence is TGTGCTAGCAGCTTAGACGGGGACACTGAAGCTTTCTTT. Protein product: CASSLDGDTEAFF. Using reference TRBV7-7 and TRBJ1-1 for the parts outside the CDR3, the full variable domain is GAGVSQSPRYKVTKRGQDVTLRCDPISSHATLYWYQQALGQGPEFLTYFNYEAQPDKSGLPSDRFSAERPEGSISTLTIQRTEQRDSAMYRCASSLDGDTEAFFGQGTRLTVV.

The chain has TRBV7-2 and TRBJ2-3, with D possibly being TRBD1 (5 bases). The length of the CDR3 is 15 residues. Germline assignment: CDR1 SGHTA and CDR2 FQGNSA. The V gene lost 1 base and the J gene lost 6 bases, with 14 bases spanning the gap. The DNA of the CDR3 is TGTGCCAGCAGCTTAGGGGGCAGGGCGAGCGATACGCAGTATTTT. Amino acid sequence: CASSLGGRASDTQYF.

The chain recombines TRBV5-6 with TRBJ1-4; 7 bases are shared with TRBD1. The V and J ends lost 4 bases and 4 bases, in that order; junction bases with no gene match: 4. The CDR3 totals 14 residues. CDR1 and CDR2 (germline): SGHDT, YYEEEE. CDR3 residues: CASSRDSLNEKLFF. CDR3 sequence (DNA): TGTGCCAGCAGCCGGGACAGCCTTAATGAAAAACTGTTTTTT.

The CDR3 DNA follows: TGCGCCAGCAGCTTGGCAGGGAAAATCTATGGCTACACCTTC. This codes for CASSLAGKIYGYTF. This chain uses TRBV5-1 with TRBJ1-2; TRBD1 is a possible D gene (5 bases). The germline gives CDR1 SGHRS, CDR2 YFSETQ. CDR3 size: 14 residues. V was cut by 0 bases and J by 4 bases, with 10 bases left in between.

This clone has only one observation. The chain has TRBV7-8 and TRBJ1-3; TRBD1 matches 8 bases. V gave up 5 bases and J gave up 2 bases; unmatched junction bases: 5. The CDR3 consists of 15 residues. Germline lookup yields CDR1 SGHVS and CDR2 FQNEAQ. This CDR3 reads CASSQYRGAGNTIYF. For the CDR3, the DNA is TGTGCCAGCAGCCAATACAGGGGGGCTGGAAACACCATATATTTT.

The chain joins TRBV3-1 (or the pseudogene TRBV3-2) to TRBJ2-7; D possibly corresponds to TRBD1 (6 bases). Per germline, CDR1 LGHDT and CDR2 YNNKEL (reference sequence). The V end lost 3 bases, the J end lost 5 bases, and 14 bases lay between the germline ends. The CDR3 runs 14 residues. The CDR3 here is CASSHPFRDNEQYF. The CDR3 bases are TGTGCCAGCAGCCACCCCTTCAGGGACAACGAGCAGTACTTC.

Written as DNA, the CDR3 is TGTGCCACCAGTGATTTTCTCTCAGATAACAGAGATACGCAGTATTTT. This sequence encodes CATSDFLSDNRDTQYF. The chain links TRBV24-1 to TRBJ2-3, with D unclear. Germline CDR1 reads KGHDR; CDR2 reads SFDVKD. This CDR3 is 16 amino acids long. The germline V and J ends were trimmed by 1 base and 5 bases, with 15 bases remaining between them.

The chain has TRBV5-1 and TRBJ2-2, with 8 bases that match TRBD1. CDR3 size: 14 residues. V was clipped by 5 bases and J by 5 bases; unmatched bases: 5. Germline CDR1 reads SGHRS; CDR2 reads YFSETQ. CDR3 DNA: TGCGCCAGCAGTCAGGGGGCGAGAACCGGGGAGCTGTTTTTT. Protein product: CASSQGARTGELFF.

The chain links TRBV7-2 to TRBJ2-3; possibly TRBD2 for D (5 bases). V was clipped by 9 bases and J by 2 bases, with 12 bases between them. The CDR3 sequence is 13 residues long. Germline-derived CDR1 and CDR2 are SGHTA and FQGNSA. The CDR3 region is CASASSYTDTQYF. CDR3 DNA sequence: TGTGCCAGTGCTAGCAGCTACACAGATACGCAGTATTTT.

This chain joins TRBV6-5 and TRBJ1-2, with TRBD1 as a possible D gene (5 bases). Deletions cut 6 bases from V and 4 bases from J, with 18 bases between. Germline V lookup: CDR1 MNHEY, CDR2 SVGAGI. This CDR3 comprises 15 residues. DNA of the CDR3: TGTGCCAGCAGGCCCTGGGGGGATGCGGGCTATGGCTACACCTTC. Protein: CASRPWGDAGYGYTF.

The chain is built from TRBV4-2 and TRBJ2-4, with D perhaps matching TRBD1 (5 bases). Germline V gene data show CDR1 as LGHNA and CDR2 as YNFKEQ. This CDR3 spans 16 amino acids. Trimming cost V 4 bases and J 0 bases, with 13 bases left between them. In nucleotides, the CDR3 is TGTGCCAGCAGCCCGGACCAGGGCGAAGCCAAAAACATTCAGTACTTC. This gives the protein CASSPDQGEAKNIQYF.

The chain couples TRBV3-1 (or the pseudogene TRBV3-2) to TRBJ2-1, with TRBD2 matching 7 bases. The CDR3 is 18 residues long. V was clipped by 1 base and J by 0 bases; unmatched bases: 9. Germline CDR1 LGHDT, CDR2 YNNKEL (reference sequence). The chain's CDR3 is CASSQGPLAASSYNEQFF. Written as DNA, the CDR3 is TGTGCCAGCAGCCAAGGCCCTCTAGCGGCAAGCTCCTACAATGAGCAGTTCTTC.

V and J are TRBV9 and TRBJ2-3; 9 bases are shared with TRBD2. The germline CDR1 and CDR2 sequences are SGDLS and YYNGEE. The CDR3 runs 15 residues. The V segment lost 5 bases and the J segment 0 bases; nucleotides outside the gene matches: 4. The CDR3 region has the DNA TGTGCCAGCAGGACTAGCGGAGCAAGCACAGATACGCAGTATTTT. Protein sequence: CASRTSGASTDTQYF.

This chain links TRBV28 with TRBJ1-2; D remains unclear. Trimming shortened V by 7 bases and J by 3 bases, and 15 bases separated the two germline ends. Germline V lookup: CDR1 MDHEN, CDR2 SYDVKM. The CDR3 totals 14 residues. In nucleotides, the CDR3 is TGTGCCAGCACCCGGACTGAACGTTACTATGGCTACACCTTC. It specifies CASTRTERYYGYTF.

In its sample, this clone was seen a few times. The V call is TRBV7-9, the J call TRBJ2-7; TRBD2 is a possible D gene (6 bases). V was cut by 2 bases and J by 7 bases, with 9 bases left in between. The CDR3 is 12 residues long. Germline loops: CDR1 SEHNR, CDR2 FQNEAQ (reference sequence). CDR3 nucleotide sequence: TGTGCCAGCAGCTTATTAGGGAGGGAGCAGTACTTC. It yields the protein CASSLLGREQYF.

V gene TRBV5-1 combines with J gene TRBJ2-1, with a tentative D call TRBD1 (6 bases). The germline V gene has CDR1 SGHRS and CDR2 YFSETQ. Trimming shortened V by 4 bases and J by 4 bases, and 12 bases separated the two germline ends. The CDR3 is made up of 14 amino acids. The CDR3 DNA sequence: TGCGCCAGCAGCCCCGAGACAGGTTACAATGAGCAGTTCTTC. It yields the protein CASSPETGYNEQFF.

This chain links TRBV5-1 with TRBJ2-3; 8 bases align to TRBD1. This CDR3 comprises 15 residues. Germline CDR1 and CDR2: SGHRS and YFSETQ. Trimming took 4 bases from V and 1 from J; bases not matched to a gene: 5. Here the CDR3 DNA reads TGCGCCAGCAGCGTCCAGGACAGGGGCACAGATACGCAGTATTTT. Its protein product is CASSVQDRGTDTQYF.

This clone has just one count. CDR3 amino acids: CAWSVRGDEQFF. The DNA for the CDR3 is TGTGCCTGGAGTGTACGGGGGGATGAGCAGTTCTTC. The chain employs TRBV30 and TRBJ2-1; 7 bases agree with TRBD2. CDR3 length: 12 amino acids. V lost 0 bases and J lost 8; bases outside the gene matches: 1. The germline V gene encodes CDR1 GTSNPN and CDR2 SVGIG (reference sequence).

The rearrangement uses TRBV24-1 and TRBJ1-2, with D perhaps matching TRBD1 (5 bases). Germline V CDR1 and CDR2: KGHDR, SFDVKD. CDR3 length: 11 amino acids. V gave up 6 bases and J gave up 8 bases, with 9 bases separating them. The CDR3 coding sequence is TGTGCCACCAGTCGGGGGGACGGCTACACCTTC. This codes for CATSRGDGYTF.

J is TRBJ1-6 and V is TRBV18; TRBD1 agrees at 9 bases. The CDR3 has 15 amino acids. The V gene's germline CDR1 is KGHSH and CDR2 LQKENI. V gave up 6 bases and J gave up 7 bases; unmatched junction bases: 7. The CDR3 DNA reads as TGTGCCAGCTCTCTCGAGGGACAGGGAAATTCACCCCTCCACTTT. It codes for CASSLEGQGNSPLHF.

The chain couples TRBV28 to TRBJ2-2, with 8 bases lining up with TRBD1. Germline-derived CDR1 and CDR2 are MDHEN and SYDVKM. The junction had 10 bases not matched to a gene; V was cut back by 3 bases and J by 4 bases. CDR3 length equals 17 residues. CDR3: CASSFPPGQGVTGELFF. CDR3 in DNA: TGTGCCAGCAGTTTTCCCCCCGGACAGGGCGTCACCGGGGAGCTGTTTTTT.

This chain links TRBV29-1 with TRBJ2-1; 7 bases line up with TRBD2. Looked up from germline, CDR1 is SQVTM and CDR2 is ANQGSEA. CDR3 length: 14 amino acids. Trimming removed 7 bases from V and 2 bases from J; junction bases left unmatched: 8. The CDR3: CSGGEGTAYNEQFF. The CDR3 nucleotides read TGCAGCGGTGGGGAGGGAACCGCCTACAATGAGCAGTTCTTC.

The chain carries TRBV27 and TRBJ2-1; TRBD2 agrees at 7 bases. V lost 6 bases to trimming and J lost 6 bases; unmatched junction nucleotides: 11. In germline, CDR1 is MNHEY, CDR2 SMNVEV (reference sequence). The CDR3 is 15 residues long. This chain's CDR3 is CASRLTAGRVNEQFF. In nucleotides, the CDR3 is TGTGCCAGCAGATTAACAGCGGGAAGGGTCAATGAGCAGTTCTTC.

A single count supports this clone. This chain joins TRBV5-1 and TRBJ2-5; D not resolved. With 0 bases removed from V and 5 bases from J, the gap between germline ends came to 5 bases. The CDR3 length is 12 residues. CDR1 and CDR2 from the germline V gene are SGHRS and YFSETQ. CDR3 DNA sequence: TGCGCCAGCAGCTTGGAATCTGAGACCCAGTACTTC. This translates into CASSLESETQYF.

V is TRBV2 and J is TRBJ1-1; D gene uncertain. This CDR3 is built from 13 residues. Trimming stripped 7 bases from V and 10 bases from J, with 19 bases between. CDR1 and CDR2 from the germline V gene are SNHLY and FYNNEI. CDR3 coding DNA: TGTGCCAGCACCCTCGCGGCGGGTAGAGGAGCTTTCTTT. Amino acid sequence: CASTLAAGRGAFF. The variable domain in full, completed from reference TRBV2 and TRBJ1-1, reads EPEVTQTPSHQVTQMGQEVILRCVPISNHLYFYWYRQILGQKVEFLVSFYNNEISEKSEIFDDQFSVERPDGSNFTLKIRSTKLEDSAMYFCASTLAAGRGAFFGQGTRLTVV.

This clone was counted once. CDR3 region: CASSDSGTSGSDEQFF. Here the CDR3 DNA reads TGTGCCAGCAGTGACTCCGGGACTAGCGGGAGTGATGAGCAGTTCTTC. V usage is TRBV6-4 and J usage is TRBJ2-1, with 14 nucleotides matching TRBD2. J was trimmed by 8 bases and V by 0 bases; bases with no gene match: 3. Germline lookup yields CDR1 MRHNA and CDR2 SNTAGT. The CDR3 contains 16 residues.

The V call is TRBV2, the J call TRBJ2-3, with D possibly matching TRBD2 (5 bases). Trimming pared 1 base from V and 6 bases from J, leaving 8 bases between. The germline gives CDR1 SNHLY, CDR2 FYNNEI. The CDR3 sequence is 13 residues long. CDR3 sequence: CASSEGRGDTQYF. The CDR3 DNA follows: TGTGCCAGCAGTGAAGGGAGAGGGGATACGCAGTATTTT. The variable domain in full, with the rest retrieved from reference TRBV2 and TRBJ2-3, is EPEVTQTPSHQVTQMGQEVILRCVPISNHLYFYWYRQILGQKVEFLVSFYNNEISEKSEIFDDQFSVERPDGSNFTLKIRSTKLEDSAMYFCASSEGRGDTQYFGPGTRLTVL.